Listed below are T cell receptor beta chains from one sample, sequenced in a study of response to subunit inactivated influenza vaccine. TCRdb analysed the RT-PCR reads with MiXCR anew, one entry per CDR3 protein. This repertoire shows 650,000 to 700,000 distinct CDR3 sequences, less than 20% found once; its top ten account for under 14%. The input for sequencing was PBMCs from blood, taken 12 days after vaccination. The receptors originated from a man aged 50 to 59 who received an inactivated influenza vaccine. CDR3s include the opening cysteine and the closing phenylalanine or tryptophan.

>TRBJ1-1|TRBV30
CAWSVGGLRAWNTEAFF
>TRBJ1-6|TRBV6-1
CASSPTGVGSPLHF
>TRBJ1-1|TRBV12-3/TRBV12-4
CASSSAWDGHEAFF
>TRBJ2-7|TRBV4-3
CASSQIPYVEQYF
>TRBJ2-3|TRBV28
CASSPTELAGGVDTQYF
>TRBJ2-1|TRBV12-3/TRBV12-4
CASSGPGTPYNEQFF
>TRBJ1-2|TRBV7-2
CASSLDRLRNYGYTF
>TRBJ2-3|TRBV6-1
CASSEPGQGGTQYF
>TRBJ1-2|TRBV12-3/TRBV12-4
CASSPQGSYGYTF
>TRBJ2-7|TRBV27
CASSLLGGRIPYEQYF
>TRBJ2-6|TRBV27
CASLRTGRLSGANVLTF
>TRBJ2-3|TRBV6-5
CASSYSSVSTDTQYF
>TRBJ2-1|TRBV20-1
CSAVVGSGSYNEQFF